Presented here are 10 T cell receptor beta chains from one specimen sequenced in a study of blood T cell repertoires in COVID-19. Generated by immunoSEQ multiplex PCR, the TCRdb table keeps only in-frame clones and is missing some. The table lists 110,000 to 150,000 clones, over 75% of them singletons. The sequenced sample consisted of peripheral blood. These receptors were obtained from a woman in her sixties or seventies with active COVID-19.

V usage is TRBV5-4 and J usage is TRBJ1-2; TRBD1 agrees at 12 bases. The V and J ends lost 0 bases and 3 bases, in that order; junction bases with no gene match: 3. Germline V gene data show CDR1 as SGHNT and CDR2 as YYREEE (reference sequence). The length of the CDR3 is 16 residues. DNA for the CDR3: TGTGCCAGCAGCTTGGACGGGACAGGGGGCTACTATGGCTACACCTTC. Its protein product is CASSLDGTGGYYGYTF. The whole variable domain, filled in from reference TRBV5-4 and TRBJ1-2, reads ETGVTQSPTHLIKTRGQQVTLRCSSQSGHNTVSWYQQALGQGPQFIFQYYREEENGRGNFPPRFSGLQFPNYSSELNVNALELDDSALYLCASSLDGTGGYYGYTFGSGTRLTVV.

The chain couples TRBV28 to TRBJ2-7; D is possibly TRBD2 (6 bases). Germline V CDR1 and CDR2: MDHEN, SYDVKM. V was cut by 8 bases and J by 3 bases, with 8 bases left in between. The CDR3 extends over 11 amino acids. CDR3 sequence: CASSGLYEQYF. DNA of the CDR3: TGTGCCAGCTCGGGACTCTACGAGCAGTACTTC.

The chain links TRBV5-1 to TRBJ2-2, with 8 bases identical to TRBD1. The CDR3 totals 16 residues. Looked up from germline, CDR1 is SGHRS and CDR2 is YFSETQ. V trimming: 5 bases; J trimming: 5 bases; junction bases outside the gene matches: 11. The CDR3 coding sequence is TGCGCCAGCAGTCTAGGACAGGGCGAGGTAACCGGGGAGCTGTTTTTT. Its translation is CASSLGQGEVTGELFF.

V usage is TRBV20-1 and J usage is TRBJ2-7; D ambiguous. Per the germline V gene, CDR1 is DFQATT and CDR2 is SNEGSKA (reference sequence). V lost 4 bases and J lost 2, with 6 bases in between. This CDR3 spans 11 amino acids. The CDR3 sequence: CSATGPYEQYF. In DNA form, the CDR3 reads TGCAGTGCTACTGGGCCCTACGAGCAGTACTTC.

The chain is built from TRBV9 and TRBJ2-1; D unclear. V shed 0 bases and J shed 3 bases, with 7 bases lying between them. CDR1 is SGDLS, CDR2 YYNGEE, per germline. This CDR3 has 14 residues. The CDR3 reads CASSVDAVYNEQFF. As DNA, the CDR3 is TGTGCCAGCAGCGTAGATGCAGTCTACAATGAGCAGTTCTTC.

The rearrangement links TRBV5-4 to TRBJ2-2, with D perhaps matching TRBD2 (6 bases). Germline V gene sequence: CDR1 SGHNT, CDR2 YYREEE (reference sequence). Trimming pared 2 bases from V and 0 bases from J, leaving 14 bases between. The CDR3 contains 17 residues. The CDR3 coding sequence is TGTGCCAGCAGCTTAAACCCGGGACTCTCGAACACCGGGGAGCTGTTTTTT. Its translation: CASSLNPGLSNTGELFF.

The rearrangement uses TRBV29-1 and TRBJ2-7; D is perhaps TRBD1 (6 bases). The CDR3 contains 13 residues. Germline values: CDR1 SQVTM, CDR2 ANQGSEA. Trimming cost V 4 bases and J 2 bases, with 12 bases left between them. The CDR3 coding sequence is TGCAGCGTTGTCCCGGACAGCACCTACGAGCAGTACTTC. This sequence encodes CSVVPDSTYEQYF.

The gene calls are TRBV14 and TRBJ2-1, with a tentative D call TRBD2 (6 bases). Germline V gene sequence: CDR1 SGHDN, CDR2 FVKESK. V gave up 2 bases and J gave up 1 base, with 9 bases separating them. The CDR3 loop spans 15 amino acids. The chain's CDR3 is CASSQIAASYNEQFF. The CDR3 nucleotides are TGTGCCAGCAGCCAAATAGCGGCTTCCTACAATGAGCAGTTCTTC.

The V call is TRBV5-6, the J call TRBJ2-5, with 12 bases matching TRBD2. Germline assignment: CDR1 SGHDT and CDR2 YYEEEE. V gave up 2 bases and J gave up 1 base; unmatched junction bases: 3. This CDR3 spans 16 amino acids. This CDR3 reads CASSFPGLAGQETQYF. CDR3 sequence (DNA): TGTGCCAGCAGCTTTCCGGGACTAGCGGGCCAAGAGACCCAGTACTTC. Full variable domain (rest looked up from reference TRBV5-6 and TRBJ2-5): DAGVTQSPTHLIKTRGQQVTLRCSPKSGHDTVSWYQQALGQGPQFIFQYYEEEERQRGNFPDRFSGHQFPNYSSELNVNALLLGDSALYLCASSFPGLAGQETQYFGPGTRLLVL.

The chain has TRBV11-2 and TRBJ2-1; 11 positions agree with TRBD2. Germline CDR1 is SGHAT and CDR2 is FQNNGV. V trimming: 5 bases; J trimming: 7 bases; junction bases outside the gene matches: 16. This CDR3 is 18 amino acids long. The CDR3 DNA reads as TGTGCCAGCAGCCTCGGGATAGCGGGAGGGCTTTGGAAAAATGAGCAGTTCTTC. It yields the protein CASSLGIAGGLWKNEQFF.